Listed below are T cell receptor beta chains from one sample, sequenced in a study of T cell responses to AZD1222 COVID-19 vaccine. The method was immunoSEQ multiplex PCR; TCRdb's version includes in-frame clones alone and lacks a portion of them. The sample holds about 120,000 clones; approximately 87% are singletons and the top ten take 12%. Sequenced material: peripheral blood, taken on day 0 of AZD1222 vaccination. The receptors here all came from an adult in good health. Both conserved end residues are trimmed from each CDR3. Some rows mark clone size as missing; the rest say once, few, many or name a class of expanded clone.

abundance,v_gene,j_gene,CDR3aa
NA,TRBV5-1,TRBJ2-2,ASMGRNTGELF
NA,TRBV11-3,TRBJ1-1,ASSLGGGTGVTEAF
NA,TRBV7-9,TRBJ1-4,ASSSGQGEGEKLF
NA,TRBV7-2,TRBJ2-3,ASSFQWGSTDTQY
NA,TRBV2,TRBJ2-7,ASSIQGAYEQY
NA,TRBV15,TRBJ2-1,ATSRASNYNEQF
NA,TRBV30,TRBJ2-1,AWSVQTYNEQF
NA,TRBV29-1,TRBJ2-7,SVVRAQGWEYEQY
NA,TRBV11-1,TRBJ2-7,ASSVLLGTRINEQY
NA,TRBV19,TRBJ1-1,ASSPDLLNTEAF
NA,TRBV5-4,TRBJ2-1,ASSFGGQGTNEQF
once,TRBV7-3,TRBJ2-5,ASSLGLASQETQY
NA,TRBV3-1/TRBV3-2,TRBJ2-3,ASSQDRLAGEDTQY
once,TRBV2,TRBJ1-1,ASSFQGAGVNTEAF